Included here is one T cell receptor beta chain sequence, with context. V lost 4 bases to trimming and J lost 5 bases; unmatched junction nucleotides: 8. This CDR3 is built from 15 residues. Germline CDR1 reads SGHDN; CDR2 reads FVKESK. TCRdb keeps only in-frame clones here, not all; method: immunoSEQ multiplex PCR. The table lists 200,000 to 300,000 clones, over 70% of them singletons. These data are taken from a study of blood T cell repertoires in COVID-19. The wider study: Sites across the United States, Italy and Spain contributed samples from acute and convalescent COVID-19. PBMCs, B-cell-depleted T cells, or T cells were the source of the cDNA or gDNA that made up the material.

The gene calls are TRBV14 and TRBJ2-1; TRBD2 agrees at 7 bases. The clonotype was recovered from a woman of 80 years or more with acute or convalescent COVID-19. The specimen sequenced was peripheral blood. CDR3: CASSPSGRFDNEQFF. As DNA, the CDR3 is TGTGCCAGCAGCCCTTCCGGGAGGTTCGACAATGAGCAGTTCTTC.